Shown below are 31 T cell receptor beta chains from a single sample sequenced in a study of blood T cells in healthy people across ages. Together with a sample-barcoded 5' primer, a J-beta primer mix was included in a second PCR lasting roughly 6 to 12 cycles. MiXCR, run by TCRdb on the 5' RACE reads, gives a single entry per CDR3 protein. This table holds fewer than 1.5 million distinct CDR3 sequences, 42% found once. Sequencing input: blood. These receptors were taken from a woman aged 18-35 years in good health.

V usage is TRBV4-1 and J usage is TRBJ1-5, with 12 bases aligning to TRBD1. Trimming took 4 bases from V and 0 from J; bases not matched to a gene: 7. The CDR3 contains 18 residues. In germline, CDR1 is MGHRA, CDR2 YSYEKL. CDR3 region: CASSPGQGAAFSNQPQHF. The DNA of the CDR3 is TGCGCCAGCAGCCCGGGACAGGGGGCCGCCTTTAGCAATCAGCCCCAGCATTTT.

This chain joins TRBV4-1 and TRBJ2-7, with TRBD2 as a possible D gene (6 bases). V was pared by 4 bases and J by 2 bases, with 15 bases between. The CDR3 is 15 amino acids. Germline loops: CDR1 MGHRA, CDR2 YSYEKL. The CDR3 nucleotides are TGCGCCAGCAGCCGACCGACTAGTCGAACCTACGAGCAGTACTTC. Translated: CASSRPTSRTYEQYF.

The chain employs TRBV5-1 and TRBJ2-1, with TRBD1 identical over 10 bases. The J call may be faulty, since TRBJ2-7 better matches the DNA end. This CDR3 is 16 amino acids long. The germline CDR1 and CDR2 sequences are SGHRS and YFSETQ. The CDR3 protein is CASSWTGTGEVNEQYF. For the CDR3, the DNA is TGCGCCAGCAGCTGGACCGGGACAGGGGAAGTCAATGAGCAGTACTTC.

The chain recombines TRBV20-1 with TRBJ2-7, with 8 nucleotides matching TRBD1. V lost 1 base and J lost 0; bases outside the gene matches: 5. The germline CDR1 and CDR2 sequences are DFQATT and SNEGSKA (reference sequence). CDR3 length: 15 residues. For the CDR3, the DNA is TGCAGTGCTAGAGCGGACAGGGTCAGCTCCTACGAGCAGTACTTC. Its protein product is CSARADRVSSYEQYF.

The rearrangement links TRBV20-1 to TRBJ2-3; the D gene is possibly TRBD2 (5 bases). This CDR3 has 16 residues. Germline-derived CDR1 and CDR2 are DFQATT and SNEGSKA (reference sequence). Deletions cut 4 bases from V and 1 base from J, with 18 bases between. The DNA for the CDR3 is TGCAGTGCTACTCCAATCTTGAGGGAAGGCACAGATACGCAGTATTTT. It codes for CSATPILREGTDTQYF.

The table lists this clonotype with many counts. J is TRBJ2-7 and V is TRBV20-1; TRBD2 is a possible D gene (6 bases). The germline V and J ends were trimmed by 5 bases and 2 bases, with 19 bases remaining between them. Per germline, CDR1 DFQATT and CDR2 SNEGSKA (reference sequence). CDR3 length: 15 amino acids. CDR3 coding DNA: TGCAGTGCTCCCGCAACCGCTCGGGGGACCTACGAGCAGTACTTC. It specifies CSAPATARGTYEQYF.

This clonotype is a singleton in its sample. V gene TRBV9 combines with J gene TRBJ2-2; 7 bases line up with TRBD2. The V and J ends lost 7 bases and 6 bases, in that order; junction bases with no gene match: 0. The CDR3 consists of 11 residues. Germline CDR1 SGDLS, CDR2 YYNGEE. The CDR3 sequence: CASAGAGELFF. The CDR3, as DNA: TGTGCCAGCGCGGGAGCCGGGGAGCTGTTTTTT.

The rearrangement joins TRBV12-3 or TRBV12-4 to TRBJ2-1; D not certain. The V end lost 6 bases, the J end lost 10 bases, and 19 bases lay between the germline ends. The CDR3 spans 14 residues. The CDR3 DNA reads TGTGCCAGCAGCCCCATGGAACCCTTAGGGGAGCAGTTCTTC. Protein sequence: CASSPMEPLGEQFF.

The V call is TRBV20-1, the J call TRBJ2-3; 8 positions match TRBD2. Germline V gene data show CDR1 as DFQATT and CDR2 as SNEGSKA (reference sequence). This CDR3 has 16 amino acids. V dropped 0 bases and J dropped 2; count of bases not matched to a gene: 7. CDR3 sequence: CSARDDLSGNTDTQYF. CDR3 DNA: TGCAGTGCTAGAGACGACCTTAGCGGGAACACAGATACGCAGTATTTT.

The V call is TRBV7-9, the J call TRBJ2-5, with D uncertain. CDR1 and CDR2 (germline): SEHNR, FQNEAQ (reference sequence). This CDR3 is built from 16 residues. Trimming took off 5 bases at V and 2 bases at J, with 18 bases between the two ends. CDR3 coding DNA: TGTGCCAGCAGCCCTTACCCGGGCTCAGCACAAGAGACCCAGTACTTC. It yields the protein CASSPYPGSAQETQYF.

This sequence joins TRBV12-3 or TRBV12-4 and TRBJ2-3; the match to TRBD2 covers 8 bases. V was pared by 6 bases and J by 0 bases, with 14 bases of the junction left unmatched. The CDR3 length is 18 residues. For the CDR3, the DNA is TGTGCCAGCAGCCTACTTGCCGGGAGGGGTGTGAGCACAGATACGCAGTATTTT. Protein product: CASSLLAGRGVSTDTQYF.

V is TRBV20-1 and J is TRBJ2-7; D not certain. The germline gives CDR1 DFQATT, CDR2 SNEGSKA (reference sequence). With 2 bases removed from V and 7 bases from J, the gap between germline ends came to 6 bases. CDR3 length equals 10 residues. The CDR3 coding sequence is TGCAGTGCTAGAAAGGATGAGCAGTACTTC. The encoded protein is CSARKDEQYF.

This clonotype was picked up a small number of times. The chain combines TRBV9 with TRBJ2-1; the match to TRBD2 covers 9 bases. Germline assignment: CDR1 SGDLS and CDR2 YYNGEE. Unmatched junction bases numbered 9, after V lost 4 bases and J lost 7 bases. This CDR3 has 15 residues. The CDR3 sequence: CASSPPLAGFNEQFF. In DNA form, the CDR3 reads TGTGCCAGCAGCCCCCCTCTAGCGGGATTTAATGAGCAGTTCTTC.

This clonotype has only a few counts. The gene calls are TRBV7-9 and TRBJ2-7; TRBD2 matches 8 bases. CDR1 is SEHNR and CDR2 is FQNEAQ in the germline V gene (reference sequence). The CDR3 has 16 amino acids. V was clipped by 5 bases and J by 3 bases; unmatched bases: 12. DNA for the CDR3: TGTGCCAGCAGCCCGCGAGCGGGAGAAAAATACTACGAGCAGTACTTC. Residues: CASSPRAGEKYYEQYF. The full variable domain, completed using reference TRBV7-9 and TRBJ2-7, is DTGVSQNPRHKITKRGQNVTFRCDPISEHNRLYWYRQTLGQGPEFLTYFQNEAQLEKSRLLSDRFSAERPKGSFSTLEIQRTEQGDSAMYLCASSPRAGEKYYEQYFGPGTRLTVT.

A note on this clonotype: A much larger clone sits a single nucleotide away, making a read error possible. V gene TRBV29-1 combines with J gene TRBJ2-3, with D possibly matching TRBD1 (6 bases). This CDR3 comprises 12 residues. Germline-derived CDR1 and CDR2 are SQVTM and ANQGSEA. As DNA, the CDR3 is TGCGGCGTTGAGCGAGGGGGTGATACGCAGTATTTT. Translation gives CGVERGGDTQYF.

The chain couples TRBV27 to TRBJ2-7; the match to TRBD2 covers 8 bases. CDR3 size: 13 residues. Germline V CDR1 and CDR2: MNHEY, SMNVEV (reference sequence). The ends lost 9 bases at V and 3 bases at J; junction bases unmatched: 7. The DNA for the CDR3 is TGTGCCAGTTGGATAGCGGGGAGCTACGAGCAGTACTTC. Amino acid sequence: CASWIAGSYEQYF.

V gene TRBV12-5 combines with J gene TRBJ1-1; TRBD1 might be the D (6 bases). With 3 bases removed from V and 0 bases from J, the gap between germline ends came to 17 bases. Germline values: CDR1 LGHNT, CDR2 FRNRAP. The CDR3 covers 17 residues. The CDR3: CASGFGTPATMNTEAFF. In nucleotides, the CDR3 is TGTGCTAGTGGTTTTGGGACACCAGCAACCATGAACACTGAAGCTTTCTTT. Together with reference TRBV12-5 and TRBJ1-1, the CDR3 gives the full variable domain: DARVTQTPRHKVTEMGQEVTMRCQPILGHNTVFWYRQTMMQGLELLAYFRNRAPLDDSGMPKDRFSAEMPDATLATLKIQPSEPRDSAVYFCASGFGTPATMNTEAFFGQGTRLTVV.

This clonotype was seen a few times. V usage is TRBV10-3 and J usage is TRBJ2-3; D perhaps matches TRBD1 (5 bases). V was trimmed by 6 bases and J by 4 bases, leaving 14 bases between them. The length of the CDR3 is 14 residues. The germline CDR1 and CDR2 sequences are ENHRY and SYGVKD. The DNA of the CDR3 is TGTGCCATCAGGATAGTAGACAGTTCAGATACGCAGTATTTT. Protein: CAIRIVDSSDTQYF.

In this sample, this clonotype turned up a few times. This chain joins TRBV5-6 and TRBJ2-5; no clear D. The germline V gene has CDR1 SGHDT and CDR2 YYEEEE. This CDR3 region has 14 residues. The germline V and J ends were trimmed by 4 bases and 6 bases, with 16 bases remaining between them. The CDR3 DNA is TGTGCCAGCAGCCCCGAGTATACGGAAAAGACCCAGTACTTC. Residues: CASSPEYTEKTQYF.

The sample holds a few counts of this clonotype. V and J are TRBV20-1 and TRBJ1-6, with TRBD1 matching over 10 bases. The trim removed 6 bases at V and 6 bases at J, leaving 11 bases unmatched. The CDR3 has 16 residues. Germline V CDR1 and CDR2: DFQATT, SNEGSKA (reference sequence). CDR3 residues: CSAPQPDRGGNSPLHF. DNA of the CDR3: TGCAGTGCGCCCCAGCCGGACAGGGGGGGTAATTCACCCCTCCACTTT.

In this sample, this clonotype turned up once. The CDR3: CASRMGGEGRGYNEQFF. Written as DNA, the CDR3 is TGTGCCAGCAGAATGGGGGGGGAGGGCCGCGGCTACAATGAGCAGTTCTTC. The chain carries TRBV6-6 and TRBJ2-1; 7 positions agree with TRBD2. The CDR3 spans 17 residues. The V and J ends lost 6 bases and 3 bases, in that order; junction bases with no gene match: 14. Germline V gene lookup returns CDR1 MNHNY and CDR2 SVGAGI (reference sequence).

The chain employs TRBV28 and TRBJ1-2; D is unresolved. Germline CDR1 MDHEN, CDR2 SYDVKM. The length of the CDR3 is 12 residues. V shed 9 bases and J shed 2 bases, with 10 bases lying between them. CDR3 protein: CASSDKNYGYTF. CDR3 nucleotides: TGTGCCAGTTCCGACAAGAACTATGGCTACACCTTC.

The rearrangement uses TRBV3-1 and TRBJ2-4; D is uncertain. The CDR3 spans 16 residues. Trimming pared 4 bases from V and 1 base from J, leaving 14 bases between. Per the germline V gene, CDR1 is LGHDT and CDR2 is YNNKEL (reference sequence). CDR3 nucleotides: TGTGCCAGCAGCCCCCTGAGTACCGTGGCCAAAAACATTCAGTACTTC. This encodes CASSPLSTVAKNIQYF.

The chain combines TRBV6-5 with TRBJ2-3, with 9 bases identical to TRBD2. Germline CDR1 reads MNHEY; CDR2 reads SVGAGI. Losses at the gene ends were 6 bases for V and 2 bases for J; bases not matched to a gene: 6. The CDR3 covers 15 residues. CDR3 sequence (DNA): TGTGCCAGCAGAAGGACTAGCGTCTCCACAGATACGCAGTATTTT. Protein product: CASRRTSVSTDTQYF.

This clonotype was seen more than once but under ten times. The chain links TRBV29-1 to TRBJ1-6, with 7 nucleotides matching TRBD1. This CDR3 has 13 amino acids. Per germline, CDR1 SQVTM and CDR2 ANQGSEA. The CDR3 coding sequence is TGCGGGGGACAGCTAGAATATAATTCACCCCTCCACTTT. This encodes CGGQLEYNSPLHF.

This clonotype was counted between two and nine times. The V gene is TRBV20-1, the J gene TRBJ2-1; 9 bases are a match to TRBD2. J gave up 4 bases and V 6 bases, and 10 bases lay outside the gene matches. Looked up from germline, CDR1 is DFQATT and CDR2 is SNEGSKA (reference sequence). The CDR3 totals 15 residues. CDR3 amino acids: CSAGTHSGGYNEQFF. The CDR3 DNA sequence: TGCAGTGCCGGGACGCATAGCGGGGGTTACAATGAGCAGTTCTTC.

The chain uses TRBV29-1 and TRBJ2-1; D may be TRBD2 (6 bases). The DNA end favors TRBJ2-7, so the J call may be wrong. Germline-derived CDR1 and CDR2 are SQVTM and ANQGSEA. The CDR3 consists of 17 residues. The CDR3 coding sequence is TGCAGCGTTGAAGGGGCCGGTGGGGGGAGTAACTACAATGAGCAGTACTTC. This translates into CSVEGAGGGSNYNEQYF.

This clonotype was picked up a small number of times. This sequence joins TRBV29-1 and TRBJ1-1; D gene ambiguous. V was shortened by 0 bases and J by 3 bases, with 11 bases between the two germline ends. The V gene's germline CDR1 is SQVTM and CDR2 ANQGSEA. The CDR3 length is 14 residues. The CDR3 loop reads CSVEDAGGYTEAFF. The CDR3 DNA reads as TGCAGCGTTGAAGATGCGGGCGGGTACACTGAAGCTTTCTTT.

Comment on this clonotype: A much larger clone sits a single nucleotide away, making a read error possible. The chain carries TRBV6-6 and TRBJ1-2, with TRBD1 as a possible D gene (6 bases). Trimming shortened V by 5 bases and J by 6 bases, and 10 bases separated the two germline ends. Germline V lookup: CDR1 MNHNY, CDR2 SVGAGI (reference sequence). The CDR3 sequence is 12 residues long. The CDR3, as DNA: TGTGCCAGCAGTCGGACAGAGGATGGCTACACCTTC. This gives the protein CASSRTEDGYTF.

V and J are TRBV4-2 and TRBJ1-1; TRBD1 agrees at 9 bases. Germline V gene sequence: CDR1 LGHNA, CDR2 YNFKEQ. With V trimmed by 3 bases and J by 8 bases, 4 bases remained unmatched. CDR3 length: 13 residues. Here the CDR3 DNA reads TGTGCCAGCAGCCAGAACGGACAGGGGGAAGCTTTCTTT. This codes for CASSQNGQGEAFF.

This clonotype was detected only a few times. The chain is built from TRBV9 and TRBJ2-1; 8 bases match TRBD2. Germline CDR1 is SGDLS and CDR2 is YYNGEE. J was trimmed by 4 bases and V by 2 bases; bases with no gene match: 8. The CDR3 has 16 residues. CDR3 amino acids: CASSVSGGASYNEQFF. DNA for the CDR3: TGTGCCAGCAGCGTTTCGGGAGGGGCCTCGTACAATGAGCAGTTCTTC.